Described below is a single T cell receptor beta chain sequence and its context. In the original processing: Estimated nucleated cell counts came from reference gene primer amplification. Measured with immunoSEQ multiplex PCR; TCRdb has only the in-frame clones, and not every one. V and J calls and clone size come straight from that table; D and trimming were deduced from the DNA. The data hold 45,000 to 60,000 clones, with 91% observed a single time. These data are taken from a study of blood T cell repertoires in COVID-19. As for the study in general: The origin of the acute and convalescent COVID-19 samples was the United States, Italy and Spain. T cells, B-cell-depleted T cells, or PBMCs provided the cDNA or gDNA that served as material.

Trimming took 5 bases from V and 1 from J; bases not matched to a gene: 2. CDR3 size: 13 residues. Germline V gene lookup returns CDR1 SGHRS and CDR2 YFSETQ. The specimen was peripheral blood. The clonotype comes from a man in his 70s with active COVID-19. The rearrangement uses TRBV5-1 and TRBJ2-5; 7 positions agree with TRBD1. CDR3 DNA sequence: TGCGCCAGCAGGGGGGACAGCCAAGAGACCCAGTACTTC. Translated: CASRGDSQETQYF.